This T cell receptor (beta chain) was recorded in a study of blood T cell repertoires in COVID-19. For the study at large: COVID-19 samples collected from the United States, Italy and Spain covered acute and convalescent phases. The analysed material was cDNA or gDNA that came from T cells, B-cell-depleted T cells, or PBMCs.

In the original processing: For nucleated cells, counts were estimated from reference gene primer amplification. Here immunoSEQ multiplex PCR was the method, and the copy in TCRdb shows in-frame clones only, minus some. V, J and clone size are taken as reported in that table, and D and trimming were inferred from the DNA itself. The data show under 100,000 clones, 87% seen once. V lost 3 bases, J lost 2 bases, and 9 bases lay in between. The germline V gene has CDR1 SQVTM and CDR2 ANQGSEA. The CDR3 spans 13 residues. The chain couples TRBV29-1 to TRBJ2-3; D is possibly TRBD2 (6 bases). Sequencing was performed on peripheral blood. The source of this sequence is a man aged 25 to 45 with acute or convalescent COVID-19. The CDR3 DNA follows: TGCAGCGTTGAGCGGGACCTCACAGATACGCAGTATTTT. Its protein is CSVERDLTDTQYF.